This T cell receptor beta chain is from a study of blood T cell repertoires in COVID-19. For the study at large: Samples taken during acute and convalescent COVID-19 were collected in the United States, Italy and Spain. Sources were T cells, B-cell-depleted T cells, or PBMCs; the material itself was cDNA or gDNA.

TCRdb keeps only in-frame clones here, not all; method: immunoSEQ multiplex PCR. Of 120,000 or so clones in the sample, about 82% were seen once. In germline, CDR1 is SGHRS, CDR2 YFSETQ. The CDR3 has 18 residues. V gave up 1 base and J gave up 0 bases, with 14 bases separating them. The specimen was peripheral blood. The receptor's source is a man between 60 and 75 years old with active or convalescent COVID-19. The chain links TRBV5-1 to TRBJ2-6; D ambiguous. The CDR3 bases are TGCGCCAGCAGCTTGCCAGCCTCACAGATCTCTGGGGCCAACGTCCTGACTTTC. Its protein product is CASSLPASQISGANVLTF. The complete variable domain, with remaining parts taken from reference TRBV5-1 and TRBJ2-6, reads KAGVTQTPRYLIKTRGQQVTLSCSPISGHRSVSWYQQTPGQGLQFLFEYFSETQRNKGNFPGRFSGRQFSNSRSEMNVSTLELGDSALYLCASSLPASQISGANVLTFGAGSRLTVL.